The 5 T cell receptor beta chains in this list originate from one sample, sequenced in a study of blood T cells in healthy people across ages. Primers used in a second PCR of about 6 to 11 cycles were a sample-barcoded 5' primer and a J-beta primer mix. One entry per CDR3 protein, called by TCRdb with MiXCR from the 5' RACE reads. The data show over 950,000 distinct CDR3 sequences, 35% to 45% seen once. Sequenced sample: blood. All receptors derive from a man aged 18 to 30 in good health.

This rearrangement joins TRBV3-1 to TRBJ1-2; no firm D call. Germline CDR1 reads LGHDT; CDR2 reads YNNKEL (reference sequence). The CDR3 is 13 residues long. Trimming took 1 base from V and 8 from J, leaving 11 bases between them. The CDR3 protein is CASSQGYSGGYTF. The CDR3 coding sequence is TGTGCCAGCAGCCAAGGGTACTCGGGAGGCTACACCTTC.

The chain is built from TRBV6-5 and TRBJ2-3; 8 positions match TRBD1. The V segment lost 7 bases and the J segment 5 bases; nucleotides outside the gene matches: 8. CDR3 length: 14 amino acids. Germline V gene data show CDR1 as MNHEY and CDR2 as SVGAGI. In nucleotides, the CDR3 is TGTGCCAGCAATCCGACAGGGGAAGTAGATACGCAGTATTTT. Translating it yields CASNPTGEVDTQYF.

The V gene is TRBV20-1, the J gene TRBJ2-4; D is tentatively TRBD1 or TRBD2 (5 bases each). The J call may be wrong; the DNA end is better matched by TRBJ2-7. Germline values: CDR1 DFQATT, CDR2 SNEGSKA (reference sequence). CDR3 size: 13 residues. The DNA for the CDR3 is TGCAGCCCAAACGTCCCCGGGGCGGGCGAGCAGTACTTC. Translation gives CSPNVPGAGEQYF.

The chain couples TRBV10-3 to TRBJ2-1; D is undetermined. Germline V gene lookup returns CDR1 ENHRY and CDR2 SYGVKD. Trimming removed 7 bases at V and 0 bases at J, with 10 bases between. The CDR3 is 14 amino acids. The CDR3 region is CAITGDPSYNEQFF. CDR3 in DNA: TGTGCCATCACCGGCGACCCCTCCTACAATGAGCAGTTCTTC.

The V and J genes are TRBV11-2 and TRBJ2-3, with a weak D call TRBD1 (5 bases). The CDR3 is 15 residues long. Per germline, CDR1 SGHAT and CDR2 FQNNGV. V was trimmed by 5 bases and J by 2 bases, leaving 14 bases between them. The CDR3 reads CASSLLQGSTDTQYF. For the CDR3, the DNA is TGTGCCAGCAGCCTCCTGCAGGGATCCACAGATACGCAGTATTTT.